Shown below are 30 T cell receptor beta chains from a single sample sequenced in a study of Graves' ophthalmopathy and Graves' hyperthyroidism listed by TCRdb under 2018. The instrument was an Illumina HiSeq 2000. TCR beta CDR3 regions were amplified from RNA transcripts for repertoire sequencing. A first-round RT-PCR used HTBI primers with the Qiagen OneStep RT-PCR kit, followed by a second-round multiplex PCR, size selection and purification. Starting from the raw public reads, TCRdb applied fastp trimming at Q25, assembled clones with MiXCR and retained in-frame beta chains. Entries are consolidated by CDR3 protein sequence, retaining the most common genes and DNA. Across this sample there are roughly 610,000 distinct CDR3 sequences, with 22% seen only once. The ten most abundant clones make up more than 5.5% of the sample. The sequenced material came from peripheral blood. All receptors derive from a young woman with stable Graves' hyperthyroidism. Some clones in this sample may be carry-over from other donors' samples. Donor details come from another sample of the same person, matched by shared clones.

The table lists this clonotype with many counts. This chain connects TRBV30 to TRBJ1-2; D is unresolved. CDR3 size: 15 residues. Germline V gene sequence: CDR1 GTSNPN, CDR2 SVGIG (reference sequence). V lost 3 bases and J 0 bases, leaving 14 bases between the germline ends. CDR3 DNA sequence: TGTGCCTGGAGCGCATTTGAGTTTACTAACTATGGCTACACCTTC. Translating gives CAWSAFEFTNYGYTF.

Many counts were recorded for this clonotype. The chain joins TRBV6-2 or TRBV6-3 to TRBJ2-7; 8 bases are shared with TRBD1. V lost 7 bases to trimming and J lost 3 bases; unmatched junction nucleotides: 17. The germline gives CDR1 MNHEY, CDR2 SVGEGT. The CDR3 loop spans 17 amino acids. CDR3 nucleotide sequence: TGTGCCAGCACGTCACCTGGACAGGGATGGAACTACTACGAGCAGTACTTC. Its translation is CASTSPGQGWNYYEQYF.

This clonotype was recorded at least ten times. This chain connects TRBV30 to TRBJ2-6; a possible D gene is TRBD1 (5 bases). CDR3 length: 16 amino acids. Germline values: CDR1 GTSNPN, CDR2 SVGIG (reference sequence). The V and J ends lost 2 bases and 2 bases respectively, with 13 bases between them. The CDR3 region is CAWSMRTRAGANVLTF. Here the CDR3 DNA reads TGTGCCTGGAGTATGCGGACAAGGGCTGGGGCCAACGTCCTGACTTTC.

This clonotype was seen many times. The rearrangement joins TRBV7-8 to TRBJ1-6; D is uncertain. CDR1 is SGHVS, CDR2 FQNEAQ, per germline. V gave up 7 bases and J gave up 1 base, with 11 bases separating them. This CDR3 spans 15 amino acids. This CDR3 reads CASTRTGSYNSPLHF. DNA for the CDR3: TGTGCCAGCACCCGTACGGGATCCTATAATTCACCCCTCCACTTT.

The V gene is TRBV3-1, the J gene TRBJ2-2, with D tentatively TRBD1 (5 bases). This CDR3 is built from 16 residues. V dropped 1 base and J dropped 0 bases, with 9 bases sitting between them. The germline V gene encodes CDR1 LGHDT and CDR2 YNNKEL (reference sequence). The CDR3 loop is CASSQGTRSNTGELFF. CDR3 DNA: TGTGCCAGCAGCCAAGGGACACGTTCGAACACCGGGGAGCTGTTTTTT.

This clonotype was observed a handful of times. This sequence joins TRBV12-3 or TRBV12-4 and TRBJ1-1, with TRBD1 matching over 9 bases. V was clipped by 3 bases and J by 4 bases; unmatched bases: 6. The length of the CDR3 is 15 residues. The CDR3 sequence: CASSLGQGFATEAFF. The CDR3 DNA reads TGTGCCAGCAGTTTGGGACAGGGATTTGCCACTGAAGCTTTCTTT.

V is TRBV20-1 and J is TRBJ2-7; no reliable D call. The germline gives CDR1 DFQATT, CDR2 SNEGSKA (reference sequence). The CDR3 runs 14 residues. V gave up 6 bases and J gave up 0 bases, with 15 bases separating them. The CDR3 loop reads CSASRGSSSYEQYF. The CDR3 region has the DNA TGCAGTGCCTCGAGAGGATCAAGCTCCTACGAGCAGTACTTC.

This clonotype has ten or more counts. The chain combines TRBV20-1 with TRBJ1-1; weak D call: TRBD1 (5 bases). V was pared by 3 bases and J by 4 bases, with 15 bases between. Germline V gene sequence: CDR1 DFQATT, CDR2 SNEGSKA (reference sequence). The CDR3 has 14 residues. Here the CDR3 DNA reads TGCAGTGCTAGTGACCCGCGGGGGAGCACTGAAGCTTTCTTT. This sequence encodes CSASDPRGSTEAFF.

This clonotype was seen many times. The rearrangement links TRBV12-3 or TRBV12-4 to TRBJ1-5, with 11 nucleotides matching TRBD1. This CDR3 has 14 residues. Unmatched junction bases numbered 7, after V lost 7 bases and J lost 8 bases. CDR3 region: CASTEGTGGEPQHF. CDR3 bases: TGTGCCAGCACCGAAGGGACAGGGGGAGAGCCCCAGCATTTT.

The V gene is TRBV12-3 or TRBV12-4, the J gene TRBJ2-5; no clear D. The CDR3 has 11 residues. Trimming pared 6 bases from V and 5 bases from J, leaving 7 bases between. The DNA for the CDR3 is TGTGCCAGCAGAAGAAAGGAGACCCAGTACTTC. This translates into CASRRKETQYF.

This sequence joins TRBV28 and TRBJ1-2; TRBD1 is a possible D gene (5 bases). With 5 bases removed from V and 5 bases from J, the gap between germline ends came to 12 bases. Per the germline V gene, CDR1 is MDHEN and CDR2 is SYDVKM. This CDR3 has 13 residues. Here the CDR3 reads CASSVLRGYGYTF. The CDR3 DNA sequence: TGTGCCAGCAGTGTTCTGAGGGGATATGGCTACACCTTC.

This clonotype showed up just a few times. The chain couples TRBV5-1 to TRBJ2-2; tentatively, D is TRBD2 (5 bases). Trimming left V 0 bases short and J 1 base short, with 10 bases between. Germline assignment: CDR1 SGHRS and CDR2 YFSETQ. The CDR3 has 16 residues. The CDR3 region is CASSLGTPQNTGELFF. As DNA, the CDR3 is TGCGCCAGCAGCTTGGGGACTCCTCAGAACACCGGGGAGCTGTTTTTT. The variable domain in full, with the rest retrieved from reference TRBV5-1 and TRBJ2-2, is KAGVTQTPRYLIKTRGQQVTLSCSPISGHRSVSWYQQTPGQGLQFLFEYFSETQRNKGNFPGRFSGRQFSNSRSEMNVSTLELGDSALYLCASSLGTPQNTGELFFGEGSRLTVL.

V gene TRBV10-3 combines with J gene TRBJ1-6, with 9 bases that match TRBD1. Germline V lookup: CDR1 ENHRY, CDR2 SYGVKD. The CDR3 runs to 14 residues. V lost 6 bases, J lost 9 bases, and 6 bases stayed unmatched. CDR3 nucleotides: TGTGCCATCAGACCGGGACAGGGAGGTTCACCCCTCCACTTT. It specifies CAIRPGQGGSPLHF.

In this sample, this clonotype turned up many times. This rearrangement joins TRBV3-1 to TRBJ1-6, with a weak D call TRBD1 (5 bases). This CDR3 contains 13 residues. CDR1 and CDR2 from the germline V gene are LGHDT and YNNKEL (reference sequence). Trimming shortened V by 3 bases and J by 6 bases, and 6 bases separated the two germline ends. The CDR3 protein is CASSQGGNSPLHF. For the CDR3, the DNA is TGTGCCAGCAGCCAGGGGGGTAATTCACCCCTCCACTTT.

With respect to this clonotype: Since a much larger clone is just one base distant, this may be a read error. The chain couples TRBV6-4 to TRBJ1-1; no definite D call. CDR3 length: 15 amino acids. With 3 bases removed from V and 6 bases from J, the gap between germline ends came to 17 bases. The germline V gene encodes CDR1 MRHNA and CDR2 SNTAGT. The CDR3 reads CASSEHREREAEAFF. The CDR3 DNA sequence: TGTGCCAGCAGTGAACATAGAGAGAGGGAGGCTGAAGCTTTCTTT.

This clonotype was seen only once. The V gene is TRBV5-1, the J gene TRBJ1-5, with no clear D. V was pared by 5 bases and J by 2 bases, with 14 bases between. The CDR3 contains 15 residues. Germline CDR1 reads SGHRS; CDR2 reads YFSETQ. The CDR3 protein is CASRETEGGNQPQHF. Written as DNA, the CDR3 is TGCGCCAGCAGGGAAACAGAGGGCGGCAATCAGCCCCAGCATTTT.

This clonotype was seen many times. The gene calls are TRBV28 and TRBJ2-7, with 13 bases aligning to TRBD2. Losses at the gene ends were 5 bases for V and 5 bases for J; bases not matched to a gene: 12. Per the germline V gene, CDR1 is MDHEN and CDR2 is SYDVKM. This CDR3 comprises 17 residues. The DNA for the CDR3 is TGTGCCAGCAGTCGGACCGGACTAGCGGGAGATAGCGACGAGCAGTACTTC. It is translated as CASSRTGLAGDSDEQYF. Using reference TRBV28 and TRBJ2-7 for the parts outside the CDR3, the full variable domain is DVKVTQSSRYLVKRTGEKVFLECVQDMDHENMFWYRQDPGLGLRLIYFSYDVKMKEKGDIPEGYSVSREKKERFSLILESASTNQTSMYLCASSRTGLAGDSDEQYFGPGTRLTVT.

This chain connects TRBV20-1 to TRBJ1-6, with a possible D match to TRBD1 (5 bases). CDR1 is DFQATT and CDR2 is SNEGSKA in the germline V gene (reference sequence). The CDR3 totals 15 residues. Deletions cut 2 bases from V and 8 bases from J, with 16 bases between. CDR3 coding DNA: TGCAGTGCTAGAAGACCCCAGGGTGGTCATTCACCCCTCCACTTT. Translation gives CSARRPQGGHSPLHF.

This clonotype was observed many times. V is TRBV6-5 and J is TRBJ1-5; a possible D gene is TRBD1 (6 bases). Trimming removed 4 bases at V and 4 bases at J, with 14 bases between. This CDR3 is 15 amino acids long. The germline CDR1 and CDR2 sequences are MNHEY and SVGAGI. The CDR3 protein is CASSSRTAGNQPQHF. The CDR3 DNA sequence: TGTGCCAGCAGTTCCAGGACAGCAGGAAATCAGCCCCAGCATTTT.

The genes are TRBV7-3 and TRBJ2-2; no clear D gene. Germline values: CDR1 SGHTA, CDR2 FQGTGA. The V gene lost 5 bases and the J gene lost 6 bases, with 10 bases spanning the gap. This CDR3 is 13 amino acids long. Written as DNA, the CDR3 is TGTGCCAGCAGCCTCACAAATGCCGGGGAGCTGTTTTTT. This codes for CASSLTNAGELFF.

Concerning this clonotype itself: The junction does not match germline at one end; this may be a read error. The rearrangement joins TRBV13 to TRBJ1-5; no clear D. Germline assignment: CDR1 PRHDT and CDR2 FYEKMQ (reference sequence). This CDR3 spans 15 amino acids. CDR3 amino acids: CASSLGNPANQPRHF. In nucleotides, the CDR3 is TGTGCCAGCAGCTTAGGGAACCCGGCAAATCAGCCCCGGCATTTT.

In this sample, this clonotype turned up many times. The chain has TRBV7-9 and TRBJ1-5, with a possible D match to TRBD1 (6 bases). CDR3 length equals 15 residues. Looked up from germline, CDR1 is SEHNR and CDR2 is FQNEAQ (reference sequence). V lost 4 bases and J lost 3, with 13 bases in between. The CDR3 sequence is CASSSPGDPNQPQHF. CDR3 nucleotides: TGTGCCAGCAGCTCGCCAGGGGATCCCAATCAGCCCCAGCATTTT.

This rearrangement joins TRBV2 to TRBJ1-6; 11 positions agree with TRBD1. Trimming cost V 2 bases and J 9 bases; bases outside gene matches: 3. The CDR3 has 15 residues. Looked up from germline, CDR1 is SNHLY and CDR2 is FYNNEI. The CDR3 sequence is CASSEWGQGGSPLHF. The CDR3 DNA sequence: TGTGCCAGCAGTGAATGGGGACAGGGGGGTTCACCCCTCCACTTT. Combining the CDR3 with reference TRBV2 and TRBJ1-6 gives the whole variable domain EPEVTQTPSHQVTQMGQEVILRCVPISNHLYFYWYRQILGQKVEFLVSFYNNEISEKSEIFDDQFSVERPDGSNFTLKIRSTKLEDSAMYFCASSEWGQGGSPLHFGNGTRLTVT.

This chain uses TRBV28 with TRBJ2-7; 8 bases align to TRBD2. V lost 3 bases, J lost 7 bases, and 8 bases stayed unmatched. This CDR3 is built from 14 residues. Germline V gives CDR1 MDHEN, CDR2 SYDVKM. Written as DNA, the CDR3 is TGTGCCAGCAGTTTGCAGCGGGAGATAGGGGAGCAGTACTTC. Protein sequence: CASSLQREIGEQYF.

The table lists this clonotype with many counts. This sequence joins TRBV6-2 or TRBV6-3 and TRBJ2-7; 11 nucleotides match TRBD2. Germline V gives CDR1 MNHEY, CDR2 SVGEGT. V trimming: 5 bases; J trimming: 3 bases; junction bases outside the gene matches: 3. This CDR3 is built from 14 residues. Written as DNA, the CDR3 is TGTGCCAGCAGTGGGACTAGCGGAAACTACGAGCAGTACTTC. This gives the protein CASSGTSGNYEQYF.

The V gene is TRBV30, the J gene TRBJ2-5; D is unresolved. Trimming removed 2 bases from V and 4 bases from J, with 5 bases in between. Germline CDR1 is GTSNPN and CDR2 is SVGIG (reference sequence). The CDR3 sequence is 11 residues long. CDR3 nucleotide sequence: TGTGCCTGGAGTAGCGCAGAGACCCAGTACTTC. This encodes CAWSSAETQYF.

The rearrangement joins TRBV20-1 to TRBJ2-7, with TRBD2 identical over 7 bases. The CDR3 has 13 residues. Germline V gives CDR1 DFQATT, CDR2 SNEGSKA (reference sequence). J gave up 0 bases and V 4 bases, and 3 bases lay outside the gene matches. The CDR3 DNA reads TGCAGTGCTACGTCTAGCGGCTCCTACGAGCAGTACTTC. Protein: CSATSSGSYEQYF.

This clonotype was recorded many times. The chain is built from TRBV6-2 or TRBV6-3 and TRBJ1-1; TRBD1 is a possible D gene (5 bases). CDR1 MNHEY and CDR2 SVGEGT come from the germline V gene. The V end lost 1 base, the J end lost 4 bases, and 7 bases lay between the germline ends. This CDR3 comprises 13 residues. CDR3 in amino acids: CASSYFQGTEAFF. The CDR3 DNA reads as TGTGCCAGCAGTTACTTCCAGGGCACTGAAGCTTTCTTT.

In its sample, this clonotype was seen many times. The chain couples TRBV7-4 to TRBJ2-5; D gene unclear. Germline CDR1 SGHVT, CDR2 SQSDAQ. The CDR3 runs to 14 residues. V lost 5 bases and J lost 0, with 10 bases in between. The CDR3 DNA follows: TGTGCCAGCAGCCCCCCCCAGGACCAAGAGACCCAGTACTTC. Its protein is CASSPPQDQETQYF.

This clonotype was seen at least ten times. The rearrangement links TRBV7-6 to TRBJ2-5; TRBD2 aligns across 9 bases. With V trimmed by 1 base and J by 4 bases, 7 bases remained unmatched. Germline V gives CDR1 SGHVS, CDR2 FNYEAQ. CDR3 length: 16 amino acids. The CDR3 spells CASSLGGGGAGETQYF. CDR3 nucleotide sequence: TGTGCCAGCAGCTTAGGAGGCGGGGGGGCCGGAGAGACCCAGTACTTC.